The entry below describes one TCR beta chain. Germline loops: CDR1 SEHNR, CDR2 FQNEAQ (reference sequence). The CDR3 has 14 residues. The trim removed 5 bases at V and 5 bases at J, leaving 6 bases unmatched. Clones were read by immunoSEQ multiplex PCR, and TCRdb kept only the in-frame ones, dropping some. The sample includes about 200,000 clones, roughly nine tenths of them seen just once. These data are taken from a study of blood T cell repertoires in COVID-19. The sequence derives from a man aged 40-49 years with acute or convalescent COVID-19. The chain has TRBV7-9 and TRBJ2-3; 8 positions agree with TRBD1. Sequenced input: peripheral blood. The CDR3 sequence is CASSPTGVGDTQYF. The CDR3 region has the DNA TGTGCCAGCAGCCCGACAGGGGTAGGAGATACGCAGTATTTT.